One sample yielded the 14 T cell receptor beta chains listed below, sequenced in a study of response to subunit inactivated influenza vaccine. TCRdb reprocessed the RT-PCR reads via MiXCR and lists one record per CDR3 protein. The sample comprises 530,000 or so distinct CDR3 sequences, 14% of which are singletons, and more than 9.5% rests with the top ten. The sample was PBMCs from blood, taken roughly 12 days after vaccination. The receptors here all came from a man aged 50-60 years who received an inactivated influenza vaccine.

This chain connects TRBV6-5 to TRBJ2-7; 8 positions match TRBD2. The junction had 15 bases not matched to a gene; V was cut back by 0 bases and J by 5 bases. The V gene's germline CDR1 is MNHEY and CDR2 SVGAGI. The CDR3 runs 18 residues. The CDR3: CASSYSNIGREGIDEQYF. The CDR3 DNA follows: TGTGCCAGCAGTTACTCGAATATTGGACGGGAGGGCATCGACGAGCAGTACTTC.

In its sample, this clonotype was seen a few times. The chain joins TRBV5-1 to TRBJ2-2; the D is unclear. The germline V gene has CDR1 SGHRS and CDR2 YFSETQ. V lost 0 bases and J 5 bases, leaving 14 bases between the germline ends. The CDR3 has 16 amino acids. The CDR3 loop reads CASSLALTLGTGELFF. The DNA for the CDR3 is TGCGCCAGCAGCTTGGCACTCACCCTGGGGACCGGGGAGCTGTTTTTT. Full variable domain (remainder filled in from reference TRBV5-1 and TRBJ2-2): KAGVTQTPRYLIKTRGQQVTLSCSPISGHRSVSWYQQTPGQGLQFLFEYFSETQRNKGNFPGRFSGRQFSNSRSEMNVSTLELGDSALYLCASSLALTLGTGELFFGEGSRLTVL.

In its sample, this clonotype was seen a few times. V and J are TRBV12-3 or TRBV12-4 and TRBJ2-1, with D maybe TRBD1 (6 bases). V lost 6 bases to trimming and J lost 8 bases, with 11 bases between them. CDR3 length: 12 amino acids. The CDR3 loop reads CASRTTGHEQFF. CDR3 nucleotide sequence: TGTGCCAGCAGAACAACAGGGCATGAGCAGTTCTTC.

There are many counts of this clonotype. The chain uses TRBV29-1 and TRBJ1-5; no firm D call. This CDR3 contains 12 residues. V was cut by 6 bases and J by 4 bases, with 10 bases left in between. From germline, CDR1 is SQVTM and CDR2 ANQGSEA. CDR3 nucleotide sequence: TGCAGCGTCGCGGACCCAAATCAGCCCCAGCATTTT. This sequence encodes CSVADPNQPQHF. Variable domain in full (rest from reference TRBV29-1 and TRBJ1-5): SAVISQKPSRDICQRGTSLTIQCQVDSQVTMMFWYRQQPGQSLTLIATANQGSEATYESGFVIDKFPISRPNLTFSTLTVSNMSPEDSSIYLCSVADPNQPQHFGDGTRLSIL.

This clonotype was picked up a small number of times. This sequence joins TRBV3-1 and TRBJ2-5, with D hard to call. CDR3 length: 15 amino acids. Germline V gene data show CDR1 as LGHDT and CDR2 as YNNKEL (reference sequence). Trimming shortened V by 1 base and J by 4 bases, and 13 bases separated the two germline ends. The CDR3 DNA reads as TGTGCCAGCAGCCAAGCGGTCGTTGGCGGAGAGACCCAGTACTTC. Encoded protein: CASSQAVVGGETQYF.

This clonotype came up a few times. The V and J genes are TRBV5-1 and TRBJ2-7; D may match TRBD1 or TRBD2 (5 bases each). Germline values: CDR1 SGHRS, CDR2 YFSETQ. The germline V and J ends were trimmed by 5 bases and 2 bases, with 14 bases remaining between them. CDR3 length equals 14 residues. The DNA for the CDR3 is TGCGCCAGCAGAGTGAGTGGGACCGCCTACGAGCAGTACTTC. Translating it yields CASRVSGTAYEQYF.

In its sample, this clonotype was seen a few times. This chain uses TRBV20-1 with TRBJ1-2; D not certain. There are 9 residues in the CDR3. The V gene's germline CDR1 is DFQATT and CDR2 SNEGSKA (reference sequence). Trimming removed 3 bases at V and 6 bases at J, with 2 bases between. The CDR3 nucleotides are TGCAGTGCTAGGGATGGCTACACCTTC. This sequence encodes CSARDGYTF.

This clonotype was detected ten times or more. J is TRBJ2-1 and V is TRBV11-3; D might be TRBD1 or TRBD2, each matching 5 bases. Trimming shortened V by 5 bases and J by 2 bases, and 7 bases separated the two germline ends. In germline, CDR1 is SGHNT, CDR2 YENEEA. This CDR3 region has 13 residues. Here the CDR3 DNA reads TGTGCCAGCAGCCTGGGACCCTACAATGAGCAGTTCTTC. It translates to CASSLGPYNEQFF.

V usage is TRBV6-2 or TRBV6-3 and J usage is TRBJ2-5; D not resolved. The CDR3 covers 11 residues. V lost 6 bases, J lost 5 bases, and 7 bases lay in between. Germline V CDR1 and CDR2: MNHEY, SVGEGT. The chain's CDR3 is CASRLWETQYF. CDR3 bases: TGTGCCAGCAGGCTTTGGGAGACCCAGTACTTC.

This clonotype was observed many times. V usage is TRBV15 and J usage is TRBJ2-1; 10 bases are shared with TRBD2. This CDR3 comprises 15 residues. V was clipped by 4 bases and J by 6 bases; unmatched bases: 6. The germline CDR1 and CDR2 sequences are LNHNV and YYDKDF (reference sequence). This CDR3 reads CATSMSSGSGNEQFF. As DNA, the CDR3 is TGTGCCACCAGCATGTCTAGCGGGAGTGGCAATGAGCAGTTCTTC.

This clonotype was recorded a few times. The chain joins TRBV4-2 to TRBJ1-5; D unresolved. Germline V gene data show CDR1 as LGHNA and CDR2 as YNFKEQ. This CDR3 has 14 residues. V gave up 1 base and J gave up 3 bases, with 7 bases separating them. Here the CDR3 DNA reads TGTGCCAGCAGCCAAGCCAGTTCCAATCAGCCCCAGCATTTT. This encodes CASSQASSNQPQHF.

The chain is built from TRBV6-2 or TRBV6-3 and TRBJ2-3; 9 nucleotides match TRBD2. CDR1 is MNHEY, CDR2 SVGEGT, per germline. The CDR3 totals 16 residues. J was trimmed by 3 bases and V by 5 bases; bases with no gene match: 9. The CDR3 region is CASSGRGGLVTDTQYF. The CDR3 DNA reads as TGTGCCAGCAGTGGGCGGGGGGGCCTAGTGACAGATACGCAGTATTTT.

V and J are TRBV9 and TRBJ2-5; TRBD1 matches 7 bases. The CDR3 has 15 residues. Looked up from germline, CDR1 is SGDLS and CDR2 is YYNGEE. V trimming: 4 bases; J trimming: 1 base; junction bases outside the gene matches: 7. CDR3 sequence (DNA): TGTGCCAGCAGCCCTTCGACAGGGATCCAAGAGACCCAGTACTTC. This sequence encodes CASSPSTGIQETQYF.

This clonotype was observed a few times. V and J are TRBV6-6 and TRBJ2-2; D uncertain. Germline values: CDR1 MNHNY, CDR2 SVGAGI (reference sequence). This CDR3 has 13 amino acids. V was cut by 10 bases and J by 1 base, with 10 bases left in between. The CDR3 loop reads CATFFENTGELFF. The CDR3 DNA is TGTGCCACCTTCTTTGAGAACACCGGGGAGCTGTTTTTT.